A single sample gave rise to the 7 T cell receptor beta chains below, sequenced in a study of blood T cell repertoires in COVID-19 (dated by TCRdb to 2018 to 2021). Library preparation employed the immunoSEQ multiplex PCR assay. TCRdb retrieved this table from immuneACCESS and kept in-frame rearrangements only. Not all clones are present; in checked studies, unresolved V genes account for under half, and no reason is known for the remainder. This sample holds approximately 320,000 clones; around 92% were observed only once. Of the sample, over 8.5% falls within the top ten clones. The sample taken for sequencing was peripheral blood. These receptors all stem from a woman aged 25 to 39 with COVID-19, enrolled during active disease.

The J gene is TRBJ2-7, the V gene TRBV2; D is possibly TRBD1 (5 bases). The CDR3 length is 12 residues. V gave up 5 bases and J gave up 4 bases, with 9 bases separating them. Germline-derived CDR1 and CDR2 are SNHLY and FYNNEI. CDR3 coding DNA: TGTGCCAGCAGTCTTGCAGGGTACGAGCAGTACTTC. Translation: CASSLAGYEQYF. Combining the CDR3 with reference TRBV2 and TRBJ2-7 gives the whole variable domain EPEVTQTPSHQVTQMGQEVILRCVPISNHLYFYWYRQILGQKVEFLVSFYNNEISEKSEIFDDQFSVERPDGSNFTLKIRSTKLEDSAMYFCASSLAGYEQYFGPGTRLTVT.

The genes are TRBV11-2 and TRBJ2-2; D is unclear. Trimming took off 2 bases at V and 6 bases at J, with 13 bases between the two ends. The CDR3 runs to 15 residues. Germline CDR1 is SGHAT and CDR2 is FQNNGV. CDR3 coding DNA: TGTGCCAGCAGCTTACTTCCCCCCCGCGCCGGGGAGCTGTTTTTT. This sequence encodes CASSLLPPRAGELFF. The full variable domain, rest sourced from reference TRBV11-2 and TRBJ2-2, is EAGVAQSPRYKIIEKRQSVAFWCNPISGHATLYWYQQILGQGPKLLIQFQNNGVVDDSQLPKDRFSAERLKGVDSTLKIQPAKLEDSAVYLCASSLLPPRAGELFFGEGSRLTVL.

The chain carries TRBV2 and TRBJ1-3; D perhaps matches TRBD1 (6 bases). The CDR3 consists of 18 residues. The germline V gene encodes CDR1 SNHLY and CDR2 FYNNEI. V was pared by 5 bases and J by 0 bases, with 20 bases between. CDR3 DNA sequence: TGTGCCAGCAGTTTTCGTCCCGGGACACCCATCTCTGGAAACACCATATATTTT. Translating gives CASSFRPGTPISGNTIYF.

The rearrangement uses TRBV29-1 and TRBJ1-4; D is ambiguous. The ends were cut back, 8 bases at V and 3 bases at J, with 10 bases in the middle. The CDR3 totals 12 residues. CDR1 and CDR2 (germline): SQVTM, ANQGSEA. Here the CDR3 reads CSTLGSNEKLFF. CDR3 in DNA: TGCAGCACCCTCGGGTCTAATGAAAAACTGTTTTTT. The full variable domain, rest sourced from reference TRBV29-1 and TRBJ1-4, is SAVISQKPSRDICQRGTSLTIQCQVDSQVTMMFWYRQQPGQSLTLIATANQGSEATYESGFVIDKFPISRPNLTFSTLTVSNMSPEDSSIYLCSTLGSNEKLFFGSGTQLSVL.

CDR3 nucleotide sequence: TGTGCCTGGAGTCGCAGGGGTAGCAATCAGCCCCAGCATTTT. It is translated as CAWSRRGSNQPQHF. The chain has TRBV30 and TRBJ1-5, with a possible D match to TRBD1 (6 bases). Germline V CDR1 and CDR2: GTSNPN, SVGIG (reference sequence). Deletions cut 2 bases from V and 0 bases from J, with 8 bases between. This CDR3 is 14 amino acids long.

The chain couples TRBV3-1 (or the pseudogene TRBV3-2) to TRBJ1-2; 8 positions agree with TRBD1. The CDR3 spans 13 residues. J lost 1 base, V lost 8 bases, and 3 bases had no gene match. Looked up from germline, CDR1 is LGHDT and CDR2 is YNNKEL (reference sequence). The CDR3 here is CASGQGFNYGYTF. The CDR3 DNA reads as TGTGCCAGCGGACAGGGATTTAACTATGGCTACACCTTC.

V gene TRBV6-5 combines with J gene TRBJ1-2, with D hard to call. Trimming pared 5 bases from V and 3 bases from J, leaving 16 bases between. CDR3 size: 15 residues. Germline V gene sequence: CDR1 MNHEY, CDR2 SVGAGI. The CDR3 coding sequence is TGTGCCAGCAGTATATTCCGGGTTGACGACTATGGCTACACCTTC. Its protein is CASSIFRVDDYGYTF.